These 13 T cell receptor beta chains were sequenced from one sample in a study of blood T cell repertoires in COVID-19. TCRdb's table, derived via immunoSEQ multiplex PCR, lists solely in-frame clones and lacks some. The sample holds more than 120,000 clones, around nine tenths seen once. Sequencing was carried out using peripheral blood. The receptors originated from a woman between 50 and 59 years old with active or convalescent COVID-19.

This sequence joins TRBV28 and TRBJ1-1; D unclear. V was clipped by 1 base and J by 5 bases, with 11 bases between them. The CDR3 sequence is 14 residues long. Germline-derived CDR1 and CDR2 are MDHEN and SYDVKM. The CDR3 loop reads CASSLYRTGTEAFF. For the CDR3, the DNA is TGTGCCAGCAGTTTATATCGGACTGGAACTGAAGCTTTCTTT.

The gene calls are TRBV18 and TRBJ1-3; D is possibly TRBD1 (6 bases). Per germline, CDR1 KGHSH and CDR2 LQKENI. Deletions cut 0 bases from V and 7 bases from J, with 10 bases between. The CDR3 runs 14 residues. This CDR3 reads CASSPPTGLNTIYF. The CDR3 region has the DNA TGTGCCAGCTCACCACCTACAGGGTTGAACACCATATATTTT.

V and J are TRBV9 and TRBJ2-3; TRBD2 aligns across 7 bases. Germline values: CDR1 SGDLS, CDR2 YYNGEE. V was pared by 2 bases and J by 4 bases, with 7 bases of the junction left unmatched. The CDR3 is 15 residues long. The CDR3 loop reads CASSVSGEGADTQYF. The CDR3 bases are TGTGCCAGCAGCGTGAGCGGGGAGGGTGCAGATACGCAGTATTTT.

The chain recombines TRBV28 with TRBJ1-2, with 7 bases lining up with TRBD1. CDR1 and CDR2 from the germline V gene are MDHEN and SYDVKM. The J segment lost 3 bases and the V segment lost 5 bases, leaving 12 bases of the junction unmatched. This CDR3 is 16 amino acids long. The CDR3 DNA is TGTGCCAGCAGTCACATGGCCTGGGACAGCGACTATGGCTACACCTTC. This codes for CASSHMAWDSDYGYTF.

The chain's CDR3 is CASSESRANTGELFF. The DNA of the CDR3 is TGTGCCAGCAGTGAATCACGGGCGAACACCGGGGAGCTGTTTTTT. The chain carries TRBV25-1 and TRBJ2-2; no clear D. Trimming shortened V by 1 base and J by 0 bases, and 6 bases separated the two germline ends. Per the germline V gene, CDR1 is MGHDK and CDR2 is SYGVNS. This CDR3 is 15 amino acids long.

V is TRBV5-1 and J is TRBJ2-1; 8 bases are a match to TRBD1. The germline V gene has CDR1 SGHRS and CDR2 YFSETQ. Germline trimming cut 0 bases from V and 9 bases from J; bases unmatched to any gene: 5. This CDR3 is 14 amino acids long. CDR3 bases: TGCGCCAGCAGCTTGGATTCAGGGGGCACTGAGCAGTTCTTC. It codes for CASSLDSGGTEQFF.

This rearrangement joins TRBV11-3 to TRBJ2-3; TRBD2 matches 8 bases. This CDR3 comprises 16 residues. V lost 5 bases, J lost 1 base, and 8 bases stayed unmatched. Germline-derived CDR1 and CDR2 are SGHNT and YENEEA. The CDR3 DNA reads TGTGCCAGCAGCCTGGTTGCGGGAGGCCGCACAGATACGCAGTATTTT. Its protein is CASSLVAGGRTDTQYF.

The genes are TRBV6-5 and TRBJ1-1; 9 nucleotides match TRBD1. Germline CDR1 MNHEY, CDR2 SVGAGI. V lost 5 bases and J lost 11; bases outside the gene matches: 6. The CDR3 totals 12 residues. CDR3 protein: CASSPSTGGAFF. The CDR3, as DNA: TGTGCCAGCAGTCCATCGACAGGGGGGGCTTTCTTT.

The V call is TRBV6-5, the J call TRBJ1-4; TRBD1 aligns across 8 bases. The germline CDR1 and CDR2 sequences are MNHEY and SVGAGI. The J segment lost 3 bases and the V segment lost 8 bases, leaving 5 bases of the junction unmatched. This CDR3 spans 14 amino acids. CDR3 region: CASCRQGPNEKLFF. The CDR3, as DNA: TGTGCCAGCTGCAGACAGGGGCCTAATGAAAAACTGTTTTTT.

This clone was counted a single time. In DNA, the CDR3 is TGTGCCAGTTCAACTAGCGATGAGCAGTTCTTC. Translation: CASSTSDEQFF. The rearrangement links TRBV3-1 (or the pseudogene TRBV3-2) to TRBJ2-1; TRBD2 matches at 7 bases. Unmatched junction bases numbered 4, after V lost 9 bases and J lost 8 bases. Germline V CDR1 and CDR2: LGHDT, YNNKEL (reference sequence). The CDR3 is made up of 11 amino acids.

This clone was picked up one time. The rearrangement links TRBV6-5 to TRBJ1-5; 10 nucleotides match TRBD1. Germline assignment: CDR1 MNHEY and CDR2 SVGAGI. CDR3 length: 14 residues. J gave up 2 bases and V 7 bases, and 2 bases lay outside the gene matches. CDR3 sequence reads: CASKGQGRNQPQHF. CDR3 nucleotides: TGTGCCAGCAAGGGACAGGGGCGCAATCAGCCCCAGCATTTT.

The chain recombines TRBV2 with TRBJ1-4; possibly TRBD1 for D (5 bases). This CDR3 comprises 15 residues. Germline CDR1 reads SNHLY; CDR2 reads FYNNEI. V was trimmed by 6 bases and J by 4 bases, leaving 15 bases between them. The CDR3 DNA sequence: TGTGCCAGCAGCCCCCGGCAGGGTCTTAATGAAAAACTGTTTTTT. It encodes CASSPRQGLNEKLFF. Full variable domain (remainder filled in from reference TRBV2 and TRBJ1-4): EPEVTQTPSHQVTQMGQEVILRCVPISNHLYFYWYRQILGQKVEFLVSFYNNEISEKSEIFDDQFSVERPDGSNFTLKIRSTKLEDSAMYFCASSPRQGLNEKLFFGSGTQLSVL.

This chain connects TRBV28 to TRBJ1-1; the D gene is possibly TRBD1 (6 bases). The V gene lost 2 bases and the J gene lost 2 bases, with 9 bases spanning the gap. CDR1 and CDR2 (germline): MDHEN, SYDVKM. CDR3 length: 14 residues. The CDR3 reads CASSLGTTNTEAFF. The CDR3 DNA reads TGTGCCAGCAGTTTAGGGACAACTAACACTGAAGCTTTCTTT. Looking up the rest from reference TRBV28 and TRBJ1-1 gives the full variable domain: DVKVTQSSRYLVKRTGEKVFLECVQDMDHENMFWYRQDPGLGLRLIYFSYDVKMKEKGDIPEGYSVSREKKERFSLILESASTNQTSMYLCASSLGTTNTEAFFGQGTRLTVV.